Listed below are T cell receptor beta chains from one sample, sequenced in a study of tumor-infiltrating lymphocytes in oesophageal squamous cell carcinoma. MiXCR, run by TCRdb on the PCR reads, gives a single entry per CDR3 protein. The data show 14,000 or so distinct CDR3 sequences, 50% seen once. Sequenced input: esophageal tumor tissue. The source is a male donor with esophageal squamous cell carcinoma. The conserved cysteine and the conserved F or W are not part of the CDR3 here.

CDR3 protein: ASSLAPAGETQY
J gene: TRBJ2-5
V gene: TRBV7-6

CDR3 protein: ASSLRAGSTDTQY
J gene: TRBJ2-3
V gene: TRBV7-4

CDR3 protein: ASSEPTSGTSYEQY
J gene: -
V gene: TRBV10-1

CDR3 protein: ASIPDGINQPQH
J gene: TRBJ1-5
V gene: TRBV6-1

CDR3 protein: ASSRLAGGADTQY
J gene: TRBJ2-3
V gene: TRBV7-2

CDR3 protein: ASSLRGVETQY
J gene: TRBJ2-5
V gene: TRBV7-8

CDR3 protein: ASSSSRGAYNSPLH
J gene: TRBJ1-6
V gene: TRBV28

CDR3 protein: ASSLDRIQRGWTDTQY
J gene: TRBJ2-3
V gene: TRBV11-2

CDR3 protein: ASSRYGYT
J gene: TRBJ1-2
V gene: TRBV28

CDR3 protein: ASSEPDYNEQF
J gene: TRBJ2-1
V gene: TRBV10-2

CDR3 protein: ASSDSSAGDTQY
J gene: TRBJ2-3
V gene: TRBV10-1

CDR3 protein: ASSLGGGGITYEQY
J gene: TRBJ2-7
V gene: TRBV28

CDR3 protein: ASSLWRGDTDTQY
J gene: TRBJ2-3
V gene: TRBV7-4

CDR3 protein: ASSRTGGGSTDTQY
J gene: TRBJ2-3
V gene: TRBV7-2

CDR3 protein: ASSRSGLAGDWLNTGELF
J gene: TRBJ2-2
V gene: TRBV7-2

CDR3 protein: ASSEPYRGQETQY
J gene: TRBJ2-5
V gene: TRBV6-1

CDR3 protein: ASSLGTSGRVGETQY
J gene: TRBJ2-5
V gene: TRBV7-2

CDR3 protein: ASGGDNLTRNEKLF
J gene: TRBJ1-4
V gene: TRBV11-2